The subject of this entry is one TCR beta chain. Its antigen is unidentified. This entry is derived from a study of T cell repertoires in cytomegalovirus infection. About the research overall: CMV epitopes, recently identified HLA-C-restricted and well-studied HLA-B-restricted, were used.

General study findings and limits: Based on cumulative public TCR beta family frequency, carriers of CMV plus the relevant HLA were identified.

Germline CDR1 SGHVS, CDR2 FQNEAQ. The CDR3 consists of 17 residues. Trimming left V 2 bases short and J 4 bases short, with 21 bases between. From the reads, TCRdb called clonotypes with MiXCR, one entry per CDR3 protein. The top ten hold 80% to 90% of the sample, which has approximately 25,000 distinct CDR3 sequences, around 19% seen once. The rearrangement uses TRBV7-8 and TRBJ2-7, with D unclear. This material consisted of CD8+ T cells from cultured PBMCs, taken from culture after CMV antigen stimulation. The TCR was taken from a human donor in good health (CMV status not recorded). Some clones in this sample may be carry-over from other donors' samples. The CDR3 spells CASSLSPGGEVWYEQYF. CDR3 nucleotide sequence: TGTGCCAGCAGCTTATCCCCGGGTGGCGAGGTTTGGTACGAGCAGTACTTC.